This entry lists 8 T cell receptor beta chains sequenced from one sample in a study of identical twins. From the 5' RACE reads, TCRdb called clonotypes with MiXCR, one entry per CDR3 protein. The table lists 500,000 to 650,000 distinct CDR3 sequences, about 22% of them singletons, with 0.48% in the top ten. These same data were also listed under a study on yellow fever vaccine responses in identical twins.

Sequenced: CD4+ T cells sorted from blood. Receptors were obtained from a woman between 18 and 30 years old in good health.

This clonotype appeared a few times. The chain uses TRBV24-1 and TRBJ2-4, with 8 bases lining up with TRBD1. The CDR3 is 13 residues long. V dropped 9 bases and J dropped 6; count of bases not matched to a gene: 6. From germline, CDR1 is KGHDR and CDR2 SFDVKD. In DNA form, the CDR3 reads TGTGCCACCGGGACAGGTGATTTAAACATTCAGTACTTC. Encoded protein: CATGTGDLNIQYF.

This clonotype was counted at least ten times. V usage is TRBV7-9 and J usage is TRBJ1-5, with D uncertain. Germline values: CDR1 SEHNR, CDR2 FQNEAQ (reference sequence). Trimming pared 1 base from V and 4 bases from J, leaving 14 bases between. The CDR3 is 16 amino acids. In DNA, the CDR3 is TGTGCCAGCAGCTTAGGGGCCACGAGTAGGAATCAGCCCCAGCATTTT. It translates to CASSLGATSRNQPQHF.

This clonotype was seen repeatedly, ten times or more. The chain couples TRBV5-1 to TRBJ2-1; D perhaps matches TRBD1 (6 bases). V shed 4 bases and J shed 0 bases, with 14 bases lying between them. The CDR3 is made up of 16 amino acids. Germline V CDR1 and CDR2: SGHRS, YFSETQ. The CDR3 sequence: CASSLQGSSSYNEQFF. The CDR3, as DNA: TGCGCCAGCAGCCTTCAGGGGTCGAGCTCCTACAATGAGCAGTTCTTC.

Only a few counts were recorded for this clonotype. This chain links TRBV3-1 with TRBJ2-1; 7 positions agree with TRBD1. Looked up from germline, CDR1 is LGHDT and CDR2 is YNNKEL (reference sequence). CDR3 length equals 13 residues. J gave up 9 bases and V 4 bases, and 6 bases lay outside the gene matches. The CDR3 here is CASSPGTAGEQFF. The CDR3 nucleotides are TGTGCCAGCAGCCCAGGGACAGCCGGTGAGCAGTTCTTC.

J is TRBJ1-4 and V is TRBV7-9; tentative D call: TRBD1 (6 bases). Germline loops: CDR1 SEHNR, CDR2 FQNEAQ (reference sequence). The CDR3 runs to 14 residues. V was trimmed by 5 bases and J by 6 bases, leaving 13 bases between them. CDR3 DNA: TGTGCCAGCAGCCCTGGGAACAGGGATGAAAAACTGTTTTTT. It encodes CASSPGNRDEKLFF.

V gene TRBV6-1 combines with J gene TRBJ1-5; 7 bases line up with TRBD1. CDR3 size: 14 residues. The trim removed 5 bases at V and 7 bases at J, leaving 8 bases unmatched. The germline V gene encodes CDR1 MNHNS and CDR2 SASEGT. In nucleotides, the CDR3 is TGTGCCAGCAGTCGGGACCTCAGGGGGCAGCCCCAGCATTTT. It encodes CASSRDLRGQPQHF.

In this sample, this clonotype turned up many times. The rearrangement links TRBV12-3 or TRBV12-4 to TRBJ2-3, with 10 bases matching TRBD2. J was trimmed by 4 bases and V by 3 bases; bases with no gene match: 10. The CDR3 has 17 residues. CDR3 in amino acids: CASSFTLAGVFADTQYF. CDR3 DNA: TGTGCCAGCAGTTTCACCCTAGCGGGGGTGTTCGCAGATACGCAGTATTTT.

The chain employs TRBV4-2 and TRBJ2-1; 11 nucleotides agree with TRBD2. CDR3 length: 15 amino acids. Trimming cost V 4 bases and J 9 bases; bases outside gene matches: 8. CDR1 is LGHNA and CDR2 is YNFKEQ in the germline V gene. CDR3 nucleotide sequence: TGTGCCAGCAGCCTCACTAGCGGGAGTTTGGGTGAGCAGTTCTTC. It specifies CASSLTSGSLGEQFF.